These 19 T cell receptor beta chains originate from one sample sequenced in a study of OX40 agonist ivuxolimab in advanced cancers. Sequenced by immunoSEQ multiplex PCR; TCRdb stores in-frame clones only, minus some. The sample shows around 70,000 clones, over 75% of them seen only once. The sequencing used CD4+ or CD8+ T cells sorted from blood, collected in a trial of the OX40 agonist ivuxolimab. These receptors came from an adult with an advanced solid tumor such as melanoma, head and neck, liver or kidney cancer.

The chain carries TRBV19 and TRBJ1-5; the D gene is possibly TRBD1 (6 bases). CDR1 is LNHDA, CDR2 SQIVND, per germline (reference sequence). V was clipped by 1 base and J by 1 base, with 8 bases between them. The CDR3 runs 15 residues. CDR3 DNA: TGTGCCAGTAGTATAGGACAGGCGAGCAATCAGCCCCAGCATTTT. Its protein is CASSIGQASNQPQHF.

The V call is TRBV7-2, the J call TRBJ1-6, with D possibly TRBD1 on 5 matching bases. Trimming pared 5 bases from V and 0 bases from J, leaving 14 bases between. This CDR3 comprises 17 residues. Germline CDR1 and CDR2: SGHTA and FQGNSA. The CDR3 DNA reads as TGTGCCAGCAGCCCAGGCCAGGGTAGCTCCTATAATTCACCCCTCCACTTT. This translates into CASSPGQGSSYNSPLHF.

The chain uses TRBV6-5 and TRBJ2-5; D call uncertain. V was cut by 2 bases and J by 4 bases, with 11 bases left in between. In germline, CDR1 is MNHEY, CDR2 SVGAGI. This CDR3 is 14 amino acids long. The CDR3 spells CASSYRAMGETQYF. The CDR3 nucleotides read TGTGCCAGCAGTTACCGGGCGATGGGAGAGACCCAGTACTTC.

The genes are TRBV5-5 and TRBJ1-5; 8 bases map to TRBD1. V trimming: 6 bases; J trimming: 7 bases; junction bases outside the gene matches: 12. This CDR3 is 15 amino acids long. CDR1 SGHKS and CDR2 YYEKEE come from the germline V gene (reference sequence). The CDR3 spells CASIPLDRVGQPQHF. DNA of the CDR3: TGTGCCAGCATCCCACTGGACAGGGTAGGGCAGCCCCAGCATTTT.

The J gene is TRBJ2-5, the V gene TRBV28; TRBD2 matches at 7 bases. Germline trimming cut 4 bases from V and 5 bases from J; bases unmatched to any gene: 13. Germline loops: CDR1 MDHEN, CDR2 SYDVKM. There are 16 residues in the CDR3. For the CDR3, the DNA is TGTGCCAGCAGTTCACGACTAGCAGCATTCAAGGAGACCCAGTACTTC. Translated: CASSSRLAAFKETQYF.

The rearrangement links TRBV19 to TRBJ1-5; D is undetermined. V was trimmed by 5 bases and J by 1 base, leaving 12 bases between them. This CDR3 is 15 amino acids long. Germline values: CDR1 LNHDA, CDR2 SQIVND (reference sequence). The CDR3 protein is CASSPVALSNQPQHF. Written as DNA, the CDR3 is TGTGCCAGTAGTCCGGTGGCGTTGAGCAATCAGCCCCAGCATTTT.

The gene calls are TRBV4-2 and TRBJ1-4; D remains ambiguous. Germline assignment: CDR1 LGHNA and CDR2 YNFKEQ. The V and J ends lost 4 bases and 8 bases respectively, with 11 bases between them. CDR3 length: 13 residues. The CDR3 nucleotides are TGTGCCAGCAGCCGAAGAGAGGACGAAAAACTGTTTTTT. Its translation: CASSRREDEKLFF.

The CDR3 sequence: CASSETGWGNIQYF. In DNA, the CDR3 is TGTGCCAGCTCGGAGACAGGGTGGGGAAACATTCAGTACTTC. V gene TRBV18 combines with J gene TRBJ2-4; 7 bases are shared with TRBD1. Germline V gives CDR1 KGHSH, CDR2 LQKENI. With 6 bases clipped from V and 6 bases from J, the junction kept 8 bases outside the gene matches. The CDR3 spans 14 residues.

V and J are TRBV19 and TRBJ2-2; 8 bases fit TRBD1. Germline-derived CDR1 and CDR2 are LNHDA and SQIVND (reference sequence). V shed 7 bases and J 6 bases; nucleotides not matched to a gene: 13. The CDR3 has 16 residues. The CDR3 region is CASTDQRTGSSGELFF. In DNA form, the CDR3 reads TGTGCCAGTACCGATCAAAGGACAGGGTCCTCCGGGGAGCTGTTTTTT.

CDR3 DNA: TGTGCCAGCAGCGATCGACAGAACACTGAAGCTTTCTTT. Amino acids: CASSDRQNTEAFF. The gene calls are TRBV7-3 and TRBJ1-1; D gene uncertain. This CDR3 has 13 amino acids. The V gene lost 5 bases and the J gene lost 1 base, with 8 bases spanning the gap. CDR1 SGHTA and CDR2 FQGTGA come from the germline V gene. Full variable domain (rest looked up from reference TRBV7-3 and TRBJ1-1): GAGVSQTPSNKVTEKGKYVELRCDPISGHTALYWYRQSLGQGPEFLIYFQGTGAADDSGLPNDRFFAVRPEGSVSTLKIQRTERGDSAVYLCASSDRQNTEAFFGQGTRLTVV.

CDR3 sequence reads: CASSEQGSTEAFF. The CDR3 DNA reads as TGTGCCAGCAGCGAACAGGGTAGCACTGAAGCTTTCTTT. The genes are TRBV2 and TRBJ1-1, with D tentatively TRBD1 (6 bases). CDR1 and CDR2 from the germline V gene are SNHLY and FYNNEI. V was trimmed by 6 bases and J by 4 bases, leaving 12 bases between them. The CDR3 sequence is 13 residues long.

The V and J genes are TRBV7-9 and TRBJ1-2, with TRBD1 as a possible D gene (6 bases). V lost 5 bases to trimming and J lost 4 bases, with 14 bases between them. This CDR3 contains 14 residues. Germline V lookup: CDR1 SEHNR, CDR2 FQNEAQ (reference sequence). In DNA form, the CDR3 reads TGTGCCAGCAGCCGGAACGGACAGCTCTATGGCTACACCTTC. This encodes CASSRNGQLYGYTF.

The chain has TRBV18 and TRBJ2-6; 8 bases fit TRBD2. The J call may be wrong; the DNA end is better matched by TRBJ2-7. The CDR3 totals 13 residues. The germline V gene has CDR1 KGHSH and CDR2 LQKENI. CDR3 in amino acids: CASSSGSSYEQYF. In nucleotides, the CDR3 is TGTGCCAGCTCCAGCGGGAGTTCCTACGAGCAGTACTTC.

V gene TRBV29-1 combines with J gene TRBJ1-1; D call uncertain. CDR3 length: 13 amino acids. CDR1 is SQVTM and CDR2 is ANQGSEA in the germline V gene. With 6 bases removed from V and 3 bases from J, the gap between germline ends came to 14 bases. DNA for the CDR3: TGCAGCGTGACGAACAGCGGGGACACTGAAGCTTTCTTT. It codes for CSVTNSGDTEAFF.

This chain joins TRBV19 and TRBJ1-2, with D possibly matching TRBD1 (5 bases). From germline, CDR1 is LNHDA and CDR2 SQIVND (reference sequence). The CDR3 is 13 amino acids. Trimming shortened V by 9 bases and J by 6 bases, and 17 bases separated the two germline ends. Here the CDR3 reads CASHGGVRDGYTF. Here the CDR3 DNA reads TGTGCCAGCCATGGGGGGGTTAGGGATGGCTACACCTTC.

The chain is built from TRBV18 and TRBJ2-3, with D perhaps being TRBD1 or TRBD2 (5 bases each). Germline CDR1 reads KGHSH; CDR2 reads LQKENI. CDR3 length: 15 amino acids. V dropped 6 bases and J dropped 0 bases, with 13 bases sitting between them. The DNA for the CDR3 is TGTGCCAGCTCCGAGAACGAGGGGAGCACAGATACGCAGTATTTT. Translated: CASSENEGSTDTQYF.

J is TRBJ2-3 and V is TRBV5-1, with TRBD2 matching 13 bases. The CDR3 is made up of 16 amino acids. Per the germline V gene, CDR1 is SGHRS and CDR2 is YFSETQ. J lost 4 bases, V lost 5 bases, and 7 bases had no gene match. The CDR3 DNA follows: TGCGCCAGCAGTTGGACTAGCGGGAGTGGCGCAGATACGCAGTATTTT. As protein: CASSWTSGSGADTQYF.

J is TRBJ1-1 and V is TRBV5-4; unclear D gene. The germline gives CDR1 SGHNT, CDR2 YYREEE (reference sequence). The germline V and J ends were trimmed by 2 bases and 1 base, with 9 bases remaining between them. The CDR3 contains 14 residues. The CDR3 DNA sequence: TGTGCCAGCAGCTTTCGCCAGTCGAACACTGAAGCTTTCTTT. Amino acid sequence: CASSFRQSNTEAFF.

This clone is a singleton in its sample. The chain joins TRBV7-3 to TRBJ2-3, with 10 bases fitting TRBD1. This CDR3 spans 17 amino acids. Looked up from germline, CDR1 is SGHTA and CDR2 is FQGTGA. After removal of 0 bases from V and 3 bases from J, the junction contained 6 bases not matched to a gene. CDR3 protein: CASSLTPWTGGTDTQYF. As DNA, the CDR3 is TGTGCCAGCAGCTTAACCCCCTGGACAGGGGGAACAGATACGCAGTATTTT. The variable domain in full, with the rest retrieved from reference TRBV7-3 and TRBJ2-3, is GAGVSQTPSNKVTEKGKYVELRCDPISGHTALYWYRQSLGQGPEFLIYFQGTGAADDSGLPNDRFFAVRPEGSVSTLKIQRTERGDSAVYLCASSLTPWTGGTDTQYFGPGTRLTVL.